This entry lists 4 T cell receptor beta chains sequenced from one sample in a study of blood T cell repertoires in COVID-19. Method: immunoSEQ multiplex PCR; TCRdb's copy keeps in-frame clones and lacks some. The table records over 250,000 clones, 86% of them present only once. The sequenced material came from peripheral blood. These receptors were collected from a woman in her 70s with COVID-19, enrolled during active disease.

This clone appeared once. The CDR3 is CASRAAGLAGPTGELFF. DNA for the CDR3: TGCGCCAGCAGGGCCGCGGGACTAGCGGGCCCCACCGGGGAGCTGTTTTTT. The V call is TRBV5-1, the J call TRBJ2-2; TRBD2 agrees at 12 bases. The germline gives CDR1 SGHRS, CDR2 YFSETQ. CDR3 size: 17 residues. V dropped 5 bases and J dropped 4; count of bases not matched to a gene: 9. The full variable domain, with the rest looked up from reference TRBV5-1 and TRBJ2-2, is KAGVTQTPRYLIKTRGQQVTLSCSPISGHRSVSWYQQTPGQGLQFLFEYFSETQRNKGNFPGRFSGRQFSNSRSEMNVSTLELGDSALYLCASRAAGLAGPTGELFFGEGSRLTVL.

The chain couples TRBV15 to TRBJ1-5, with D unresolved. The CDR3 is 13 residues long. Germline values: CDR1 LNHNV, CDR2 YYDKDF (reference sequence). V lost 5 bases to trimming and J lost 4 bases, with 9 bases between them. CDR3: CATSAGINQPQHF. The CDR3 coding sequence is TGTGCCACCAGCGCGGGGATAAATCAGCCCCAGCATTTT.

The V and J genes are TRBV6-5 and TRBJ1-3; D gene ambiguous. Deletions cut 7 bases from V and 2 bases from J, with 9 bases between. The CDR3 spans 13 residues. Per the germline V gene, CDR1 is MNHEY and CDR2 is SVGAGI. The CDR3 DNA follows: TGTGCCAGCACCAAGCCGGCTGGAAACACCATATATTTT. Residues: CASTKPAGNTIYF.

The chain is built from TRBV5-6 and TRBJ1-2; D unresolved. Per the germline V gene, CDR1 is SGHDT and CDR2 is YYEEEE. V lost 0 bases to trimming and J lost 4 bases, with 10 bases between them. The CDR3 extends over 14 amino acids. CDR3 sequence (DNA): TGTGCCAGCAGCTTGGTGAACTCCCCCTATGGCTACACCTTC. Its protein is CASSLVNSPYGYTF.